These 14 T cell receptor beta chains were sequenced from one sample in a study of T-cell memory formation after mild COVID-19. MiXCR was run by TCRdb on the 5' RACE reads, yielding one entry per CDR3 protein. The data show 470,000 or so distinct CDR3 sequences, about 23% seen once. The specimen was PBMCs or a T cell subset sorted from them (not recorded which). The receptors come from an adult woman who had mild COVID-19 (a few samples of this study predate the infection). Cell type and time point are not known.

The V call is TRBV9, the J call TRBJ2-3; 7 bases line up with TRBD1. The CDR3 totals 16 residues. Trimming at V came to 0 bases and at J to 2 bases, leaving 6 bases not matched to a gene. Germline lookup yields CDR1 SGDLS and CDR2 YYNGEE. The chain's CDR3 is CASSVGPGGFTDTQYF. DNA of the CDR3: TGTGCCAGCAGCGTAGGGCCAGGGGGATTCACAGATACGCAGTATTTT. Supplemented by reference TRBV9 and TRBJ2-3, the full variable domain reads DSGVTQTPKHLITATGQRVTLRCSPRSGDLSVYWYQQSLDQGLQFLIQYYNGEERAKGNILERFSAQQFPDLHSELNLSSLELGDSALYFCASSVGPGGFTDTQYFGPGTRLTVL.

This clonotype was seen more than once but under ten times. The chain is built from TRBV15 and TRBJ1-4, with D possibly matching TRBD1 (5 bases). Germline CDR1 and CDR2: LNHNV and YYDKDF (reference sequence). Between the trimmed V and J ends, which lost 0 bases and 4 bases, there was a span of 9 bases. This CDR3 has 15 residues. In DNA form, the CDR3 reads TGTGCCACCAGCAGAGATCGGGGGTATAATGAAAAACTGTTTTTT. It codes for CATSRDRGYNEKLFF.

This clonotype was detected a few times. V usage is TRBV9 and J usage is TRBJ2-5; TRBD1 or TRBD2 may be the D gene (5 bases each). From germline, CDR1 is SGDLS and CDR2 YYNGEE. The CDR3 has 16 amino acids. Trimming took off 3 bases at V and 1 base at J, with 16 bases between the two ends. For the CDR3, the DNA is TGTGCCAGCAGCGCCTCAGCACGAGGGGCCCAAGAGACCCAGTACTTC. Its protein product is CASSASARGAQETQYF.

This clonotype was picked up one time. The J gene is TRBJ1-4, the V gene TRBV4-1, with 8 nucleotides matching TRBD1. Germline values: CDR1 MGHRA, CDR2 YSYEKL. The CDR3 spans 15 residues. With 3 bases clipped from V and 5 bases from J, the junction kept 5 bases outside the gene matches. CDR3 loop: CASSQEDRENEKLFF. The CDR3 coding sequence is TGCGCCAGCAGCCAGGAGGACAGGGAGAATGAAAAACTGTTTTTT.

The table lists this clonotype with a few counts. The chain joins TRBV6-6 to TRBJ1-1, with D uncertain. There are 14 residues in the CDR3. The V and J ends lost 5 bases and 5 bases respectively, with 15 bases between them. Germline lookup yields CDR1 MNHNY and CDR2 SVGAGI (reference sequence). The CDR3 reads CASSHGSAGTEAFF. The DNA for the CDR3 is TGTGCCAGCAGTCACGGGTCCGCGGGGACTGAAGCTTTCTTT.

The CDR3, as DNA: TGTGCCTGGAGTGTTTGGTTCTATGGCTACACCTTC. This gives the protein CAWSVWFYGYTF. The rearrangement uses TRBV30 and TRBJ1-2, with D unresolved. V lost 0 bases, J lost 4 bases, and 6 bases lay in between. The CDR3 loop spans 12 amino acids. The germline V gene encodes CDR1 GTSNPN and CDR2 SVGIG (reference sequence).

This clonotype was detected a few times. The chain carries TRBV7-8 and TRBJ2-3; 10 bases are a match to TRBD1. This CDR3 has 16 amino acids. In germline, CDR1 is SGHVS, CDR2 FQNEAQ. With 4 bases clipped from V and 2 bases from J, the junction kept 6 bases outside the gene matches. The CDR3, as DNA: TGTGCCAGCAGCTCCAGGACAGGGGGAATCACAGATACGCAGTATTTT. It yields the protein CASSSRTGGITDTQYF.

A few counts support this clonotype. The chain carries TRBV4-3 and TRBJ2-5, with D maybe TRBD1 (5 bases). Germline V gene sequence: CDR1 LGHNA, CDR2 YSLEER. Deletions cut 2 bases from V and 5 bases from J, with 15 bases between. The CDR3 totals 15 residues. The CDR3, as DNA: TGCGCCAGCAGCCAATTTCAGGGCGCGAGGGAGACCCAGTACTTC. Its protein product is CASSQFQGARETQYF.

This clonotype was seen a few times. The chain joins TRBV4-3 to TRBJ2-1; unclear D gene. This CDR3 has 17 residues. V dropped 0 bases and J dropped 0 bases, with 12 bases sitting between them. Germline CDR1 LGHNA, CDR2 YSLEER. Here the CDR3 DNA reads TGCGCCAGCAGCCAAGAGGGCGCTAGGAGCTCCTACAATGAGCAGTTCTTC. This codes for CASSQEGARSSYNEQFF.

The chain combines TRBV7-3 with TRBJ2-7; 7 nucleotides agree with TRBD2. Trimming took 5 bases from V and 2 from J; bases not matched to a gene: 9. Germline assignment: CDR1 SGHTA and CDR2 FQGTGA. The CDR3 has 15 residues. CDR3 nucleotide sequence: TGTGCCAGCAGCCCTAGTCCGGGACTACCCTACGAGCAGTACTTC. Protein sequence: CASSPSPGLPYEQYF.

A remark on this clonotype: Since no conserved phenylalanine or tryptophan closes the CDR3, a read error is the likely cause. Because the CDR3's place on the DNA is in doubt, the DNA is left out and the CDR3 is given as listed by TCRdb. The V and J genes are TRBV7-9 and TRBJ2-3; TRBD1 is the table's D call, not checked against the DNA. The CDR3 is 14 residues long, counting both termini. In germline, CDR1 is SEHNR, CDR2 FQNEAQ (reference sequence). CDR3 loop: CASSLGGEGTAGSI.

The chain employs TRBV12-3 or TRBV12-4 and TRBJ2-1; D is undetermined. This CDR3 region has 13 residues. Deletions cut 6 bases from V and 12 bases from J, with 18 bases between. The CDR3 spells CASRVATGSGQFF. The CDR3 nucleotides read TGTGCCAGCAGGGTAGCTACCGGGTCTGGGCAGTTCTTC.

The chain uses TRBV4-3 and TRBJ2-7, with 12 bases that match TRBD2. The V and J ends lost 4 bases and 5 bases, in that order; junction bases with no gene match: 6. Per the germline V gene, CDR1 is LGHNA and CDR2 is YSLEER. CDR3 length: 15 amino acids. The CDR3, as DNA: TGCGCCAGCAGCCGGCTAGCGGGAGGGCCCCACGAGCAGTACTTC. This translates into CASSRLAGGPHEQYF.

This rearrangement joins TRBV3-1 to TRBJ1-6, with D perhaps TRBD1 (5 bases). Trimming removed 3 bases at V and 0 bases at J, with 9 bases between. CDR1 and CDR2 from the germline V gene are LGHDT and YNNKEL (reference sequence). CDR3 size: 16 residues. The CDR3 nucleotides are TGTGCCAGCAGCCACCAGGGAGGCTCCTATAATTCACCCCTCCACTTT. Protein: CASSHQGGSYNSPLHF.